A single sample is the source of the 21 T cell receptor beta chains below, sequenced in a study of blood T cell repertoires in COVID-19. Sequencing used immunoSEQ multiplex PCR; TCRdb keeps in-frame clones, though not all of them. The sample lists about 370,000 clones, 80% to 90% occurring once. The sequenced material came from PBMCs or T cells enriched from blood (not recorded which). The receptors stem from a man aged 18 to 29 who had recovered from COVID-19.

This chain links TRBV5-6 with TRBJ1-4, with a possible D match to TRBD1 (5 bases). This CDR3 is built from 15 residues. Germline-derived CDR1 and CDR2 are SGHDT and YYEEEE. The ends were cut back, 1 base at V and 4 bases at J, with 11 bases in the middle. The CDR3 DNA reads as TGTGCCAGCAGCTTGTTTTCAGGGATTAATGAAAAACTGTTTTTT. Encoded protein: CASSLFSGINEKLFF.

The table lists this clone with a count of one. V and J are TRBV5-1 and TRBJ2-1; 10 bases are a match to TRBD2. Trimming removed 1 base from V and 0 bases from J; junction bases left unmatched: 13. Germline CDR1 SGHRS, CDR2 YFSETQ. CDR3 length: 20 amino acids. Here the CDR3 DNA reads TGCGCCAGCAGCTTGTTTCACTCTAGCGGGAGCGCCCACTCCTACAATGAGCAGTTCTTC. Its translation: CASSLFHSSGSAHSYNEQFF.

This chain links TRBV7-3 with TRBJ2-5; 8 nucleotides align to TRBD2. The junction had 10 bases not matched to a gene; V was cut back by 4 bases and J by 0 bases. The CDR3 loop spans 17 amino acids. Germline V gene data show CDR1 as SGHTA and CDR2 as FQGTGA. CDR3 loop: CASSSGVGSGNQETQYF. The CDR3 region has the DNA TGTGCCAGCAGCTCCGGGGTGGGTAGCGGGAACCAAGAGACCCAGTACTTC.

The gene calls are TRBV13 and TRBJ2-2; D is perhaps TRBD1 (5 bases). Germline CDR1 is PRHDT and CDR2 is FYEKMQ (reference sequence). The CDR3 has 16 amino acids. V lost 0 bases and J lost 0, with 8 bases in between. CDR3 nucleotide sequence: TGTGCCAGCAGCTTAGGGGACAACGCGAACACCGGGGAGCTGTTTTTT. It translates to CASSLGDNANTGELFF. The variable domain in full, completed from reference TRBV13 and TRBJ2-2, reads AAGVIQSPRHLIKEKRETATLKCYPIPRHDTVYWYQQGPGQDPQFLISFYEKMQSDKGSIPDRFSAQQFSDYHSELNMSSLELGDSALYFCASSLGDNANTGELFFGEGSRLTVL.

The J gene is TRBJ2-2, the V gene TRBV19; TRBD2 might be the D (6 bases). CDR1 is LNHDA and CDR2 is SQIVND in the germline V gene (reference sequence). The V gene lost 4 bases and the J gene lost 6 bases, with 12 bases spanning the gap. This CDR3 region has 14 residues. CDR3 amino acids: CASSTDGSPGELFF. In nucleotides, the CDR3 is TGTGCCAGTAGTACCGACGGGAGCCCCGGGGAGCTGTTTTTT.

This clone was observed a handful of times. The gene calls are TRBV4-2 and TRBJ1-1; possibly TRBD1 for D (6 bases). The germline V gene encodes CDR1 LGHNA and CDR2 YNFKEQ. The V and J ends lost 0 bases and 3 bases respectively, with 14 bases between them. This CDR3 comprises 16 residues. CDR3 coding DNA: TGTGCCAGCAGCCAAGATCCCGGGACACCACACACTGAAGCTTTCTTT. This sequence encodes CASSQDPGTPHTEAFF.

With regard to this clone: Other DNA sequences in the same sample also yield this CDR3. V and J are TRBV5-4 and TRBJ2-7, with TRBD1 matching 9 bases. This CDR3 contains 14 residues. Looked up from germline, CDR1 is SGHNT and CDR2 is YYREEE (reference sequence). V was clipped by 4 bases and J by 4 bases; unmatched bases: 6. The CDR3 sequence: CASSPGTGSYEQYF. As DNA, the CDR3 is TGTGCCAGCAGCCCCGGGACAGGGTCGTACGAGCAGTACTTC.

This sequence joins TRBV4-3 and TRBJ1-1; 7 nucleotides agree with TRBD1. V lost 3 bases and J lost 1; bases outside the gene matches: 2. Germline V gene lookup returns CDR1 LGHNA and CDR2 YSLEER. This CDR3 has 14 residues. This chain's CDR3 is CASSHYRGNTEAFF. The CDR3 DNA reads TGCGCCAGCAGCCATTACAGGGGGAACACTGAAGCTTTCTTT.

The rearrangement uses TRBV13 and TRBJ2-5; D might be TRBD2 (5 bases). V lost 3 bases, J lost 5 bases, and 13 bases lay in between. The CDR3 consists of 14 residues. Germline V lookup: CDR1 PRHDT, CDR2 FYEKMQ (reference sequence). CDR3 in amino acids: CASSFGPTGETQYF. The CDR3 DNA sequence: TGTGCCAGCAGCTTCGGACCGACGGGGGAGACCCAGTACTTC.

The J gene is TRBJ1-5, the V gene TRBV7-2; 7 positions match TRBD1. CDR1 and CDR2 (germline): SGHTA, FQGNSA. V gave up 6 bases and J gave up 6 bases; unmatched junction bases: 8. This CDR3 comprises 14 residues. CDR3 DNA sequence: TGTGCCAGCAGTTTCCGACAGGGAGGTCAGCCCCAGCATTTT. This gives the protein CASSFRQGGQPQHF. Complete variable domain (other parts from reference TRBV7-2 and TRBJ1-5): GAGVSQSPSNKVTEKGKDVELRCDPISGHTALYWYRQSLGQGLEFLIYFQGNSAPDKSGLPSDRFSAERTGGSVSTLTIQRTQQEDSAVYLCASSFRQGGQPQHFGDGTRLSIL.

This chain joins TRBV10-3 and TRBJ1-1, with D unresolved. The germline V and J ends were trimmed by 7 bases and 10 bases, with 13 bases remaining between them. The CDR3 has 11 amino acids. Germline V gene lookup returns CDR1 ENHRY and CDR2 SYGVKD. This CDR3 reads CAITGEKGAFF. The CDR3 DNA is TGTGCCATCACCGGAGAAAAAGGAGCTTTCTTT.

The chain carries TRBV10-3 and TRBJ2-7; 11 bases map to TRBD1. V was clipped by 3 bases and J by 4 bases; unmatched bases: 2. The germline V gene encodes CDR1 ENHRY and CDR2 SYGVKD. The CDR3 is made up of 14 amino acids. CDR3 sequence (DNA): TGTGCCATCAGTGAAGGGACAGGGGGGTACGAGCAGTACTTC. Protein: CAISEGTGGYEQYF.

The chain's CDR3 is CASSLAWTGRETQYF. The DNA of the CDR3 is TGTGCCAGCAGCTTAGCTTGGACAGGGCGGGAGACCCAGTACTTC. The chain carries TRBV11-2 and TRBJ2-5, with 8 positions matching TRBD1. This CDR3 has 15 amino acids. V shed 1 base, J shed 5 bases, and the junction held 6 bases outside the gene matches. Looked up from germline, CDR1 is SGHAT and CDR2 is FQNNGV.

The chain joins TRBV7-8 to TRBJ1-5; 7 positions agree with TRBD1. This CDR3 region has 16 residues. The V and J ends lost 4 bases and 5 bases, in that order; junction bases with no gene match: 11. CDR1 and CDR2 (germline): SGHVS, FQNEAQ. This CDR3 reads CASSSGTAGLYQPQHF. DNA of the CDR3: TGTGCCAGCAGCTCCGGGACAGCTGGTTTATATCAGCCCCAGCATTTT.

The rearrangement joins TRBV11-2 to TRBJ1-1; the D is unclear. The V end lost 3 bases, the J end lost 4 bases, and 9 bases lay between the germline ends. Germline assignment: CDR1 SGHAT and CDR2 FQNNGV. CDR3 size: 13 residues. The chain's CDR3 is CASSLFFSTEAFF. Here the CDR3 DNA reads TGTGCCAGCAGCTTGTTCTTTAGCACTGAAGCTTTCTTT.

For this clone: Other DNA sequences in the sample encode the same CDR3. The chain joins TRBV5-1 to TRBJ2-3; 11 bases line up with TRBD2. CDR1 SGHRS and CDR2 YFSETQ come from the germline V gene. The CDR3 has 17 residues. Losses at the gene ends were 4 bases for V and 0 bases for J; bases not matched to a gene: 7. DNA for the CDR3: TGCGCCAGCAGCCCAGGCTTAGCGGGGGGGAGCACAGATACGCAGTATTTT. As protein: CASSPGLAGGSTDTQYF.

The sample holds one count of this clone. The CDR3 bases are TGTGCCAGCAGCTTAGAAACAGGCTATGGCTACACCTTC. This gives the protein CASSLETGYGYTF. J is TRBJ1-2 and V is TRBV11-2; D is possibly TRBD1 (5 bases). Trimming removed 0 bases at V and 4 bases at J, with 6 bases between. Germline V gene lookup returns CDR1 SGHAT and CDR2 FQNNGV. CDR3 length: 13 residues.

The count of this clone is one. The CDR3 protein is CASSRDRDEKLFF. In nucleotides, the CDR3 is TGTGCCAGCAGTCGGGACAGGGACGAAAAACTGTTTTTT. The chain has TRBV5-4 and TRBJ1-4; 9 bases match TRBD1. Per the germline V gene, CDR1 is SGHNT and CDR2 is YYREEE (reference sequence). The V and J ends lost 5 bases and 8 bases, in that order; junction bases with no gene match: 4. The CDR3 has 13 amino acids.

V usage is TRBV5-5 and J usage is TRBJ2-1, with TRBD1 as a possible D gene (6 bases). V was cut by 0 bases and J by 7 bases, with 14 bases left in between. The germline gives CDR1 SGHKS, CDR2 YYEKEE (reference sequence). This CDR3 has 15 residues. CDR3 DNA sequence: TGTGCCAGCAGCTTGGGGCAGGGGTTAGGGAATGAGCAGTTCTTC. Translating it yields CASSLGQGLGNEQFF.

V gene TRBV3-1 (or the pseudogene TRBV3-2) combines with J gene TRBJ2-5, with a tentative D call TRBD2 (7 bases). Germline V gene data show CDR1 as LGHDT and CDR2 as YNNKEL (reference sequence). This CDR3 is built from 14 residues. Trimming took 3 bases from V and 5 from J, leaving 13 bases between them. CDR3: CASSHGGPGETQYF. In DNA form, the CDR3 reads TGTGCCAGCAGCCACGGGGGGCCGGGGGAGACCCAGTACTTC.

This clone was counted once. The rearrangement links TRBV9 to TRBJ2-5; D perhaps matches TRBD1 (6 bases). The CDR3 sequence is 16 residues long. Germline lookup yields CDR1 SGDLS and CDR2 YYNGEE. Trimming removed 3 bases from V and 3 bases from J, with 18 bases in between. CDR3: CASSERGRRGEETQYF. For the CDR3, the DNA is TGTGCCAGCAGCGAGAGGGGACGCAGGGGAGAAGAGACCCAGTACTTC.